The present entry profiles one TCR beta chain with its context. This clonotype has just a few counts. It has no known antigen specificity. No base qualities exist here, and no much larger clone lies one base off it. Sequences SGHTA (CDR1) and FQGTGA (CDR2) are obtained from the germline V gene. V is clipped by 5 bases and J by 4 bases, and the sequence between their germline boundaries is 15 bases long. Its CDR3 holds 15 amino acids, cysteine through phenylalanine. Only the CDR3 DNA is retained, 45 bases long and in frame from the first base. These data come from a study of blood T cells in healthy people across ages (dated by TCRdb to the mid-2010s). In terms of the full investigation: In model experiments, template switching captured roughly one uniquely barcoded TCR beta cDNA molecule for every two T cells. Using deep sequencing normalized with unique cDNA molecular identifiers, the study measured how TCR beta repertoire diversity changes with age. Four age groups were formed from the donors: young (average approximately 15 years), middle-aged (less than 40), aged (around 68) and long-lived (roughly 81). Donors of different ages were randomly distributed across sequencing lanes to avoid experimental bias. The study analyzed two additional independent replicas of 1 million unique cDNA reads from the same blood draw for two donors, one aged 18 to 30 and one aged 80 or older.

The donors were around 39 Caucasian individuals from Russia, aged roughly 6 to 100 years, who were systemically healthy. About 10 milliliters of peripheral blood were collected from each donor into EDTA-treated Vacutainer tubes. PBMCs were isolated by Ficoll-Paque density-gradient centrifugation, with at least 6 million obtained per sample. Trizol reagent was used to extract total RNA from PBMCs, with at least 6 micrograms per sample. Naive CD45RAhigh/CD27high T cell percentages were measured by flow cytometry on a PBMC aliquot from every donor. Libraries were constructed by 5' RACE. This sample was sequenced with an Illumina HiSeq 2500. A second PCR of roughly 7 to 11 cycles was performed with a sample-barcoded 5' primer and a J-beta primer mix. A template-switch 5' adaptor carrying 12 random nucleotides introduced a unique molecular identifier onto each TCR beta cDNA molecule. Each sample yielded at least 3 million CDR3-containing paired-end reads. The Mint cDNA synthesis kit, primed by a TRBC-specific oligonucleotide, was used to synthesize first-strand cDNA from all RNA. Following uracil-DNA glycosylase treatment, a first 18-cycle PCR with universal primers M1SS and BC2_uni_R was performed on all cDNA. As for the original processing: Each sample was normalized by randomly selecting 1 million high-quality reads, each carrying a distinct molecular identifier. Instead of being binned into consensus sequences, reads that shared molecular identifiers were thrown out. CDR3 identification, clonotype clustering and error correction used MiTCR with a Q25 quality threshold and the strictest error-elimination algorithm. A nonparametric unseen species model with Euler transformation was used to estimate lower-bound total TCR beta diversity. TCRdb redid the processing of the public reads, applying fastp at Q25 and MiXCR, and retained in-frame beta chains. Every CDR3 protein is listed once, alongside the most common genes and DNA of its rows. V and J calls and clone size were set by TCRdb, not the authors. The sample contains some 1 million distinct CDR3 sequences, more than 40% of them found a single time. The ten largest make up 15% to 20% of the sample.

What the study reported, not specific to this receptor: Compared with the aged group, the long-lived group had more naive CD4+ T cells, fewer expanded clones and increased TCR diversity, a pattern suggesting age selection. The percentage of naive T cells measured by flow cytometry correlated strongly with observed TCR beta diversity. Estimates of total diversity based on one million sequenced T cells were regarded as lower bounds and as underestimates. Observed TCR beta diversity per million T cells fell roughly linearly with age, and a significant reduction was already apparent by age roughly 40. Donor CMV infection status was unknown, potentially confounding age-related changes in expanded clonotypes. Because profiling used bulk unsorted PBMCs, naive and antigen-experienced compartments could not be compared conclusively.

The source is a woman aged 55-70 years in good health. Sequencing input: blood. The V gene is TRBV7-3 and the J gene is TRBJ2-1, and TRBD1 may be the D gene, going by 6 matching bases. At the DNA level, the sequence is TGTGCCAGCAGCCCCCCGGGACACGCTTACAATGAGCAGTTCTTC. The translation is CASSPPGHAYNEQFF.